The 17 T cell receptor beta chains reported below all come from one sample, sequenced in a study of T cell repertoires in cytomegalovirus infection. TCRdb re-called the reads with MiXCR, one entry per CDR3 protein. The sample carries hundreds of thousands of distinct CDR3 sequences, approximately 40% recorded once. The sample was PBMCs. The receptor set was obtained from a human donor in good health (CMV status not recorded). Some clones in this sample may be carry-over from other donors' samples.

This clonotype was seen a few times. The chain is built from TRBV6-1 and TRBJ1-2; tentative D call: TRBD1 (6 bases). V lost 2 bases to trimming and J lost 2 bases, with 15 bases between them. The germline gives CDR1 MNHNS, CDR2 SASEGT. The CDR3 sequence is 16 residues long. The CDR3 loop reads CASSESLSTGNYGYTF. CDR3 in DNA: TGTGCCAGCAGTGAATCCCTCTCAACAGGGAACTATGGCTACACCTTC.

Comments on this clonotype: This CDR3 fails to terminate in the conserved phenylalanine or tryptophan, so it likely reflects a read error. The chain carries TRBV11-1 and TRBJ2-5, with a weak D call TRBD2 (6 bases). The CDR3 runs 15 residues. Trimming cost V 0 bases and J 2 bases, with 10 bases left between them. Germline V gene sequence: CDR1 SGHAT, CDR2 FQDESV (reference sequence). The CDR3 coding sequence is TGTGCCAGCAGCTTAGCCGGAGGGGCGCAAGAGACCCAGTACTTA. It specifies CASSLAGGAQETQYL.

Only a few counts were recorded for this clonotype. CDR3 protein: CATSRAGGERRAFF. In DNA, the CDR3 is TGTGCCACCAGCAGAGCCGGAGGGGAACGTAGGGCTTTCTTT. V and J are TRBV15 and TRBJ1-1, with a tentative D call TRBD1 (5 bases). This CDR3 spans 14 amino acids. Trimming left V 1 base short and J 11 bases short, with 17 bases between. CDR1 and CDR2 (germline): LNHNV, YYDKDF (reference sequence). The variable domain in full, completed from reference TRBV15 and TRBJ1-1, reads DAMVIQNPRYQVTQFGKPVTLSCSQTLNHNVMYWYQQKSSQAPKLLFHYYDKDFNNEADTPDNFQSRRPNTSFCFLDIRSPGLGDTAMYLCATSRAGGERRAFFGQGTRLTVV.

The chain employs TRBV9 and TRBJ2-1; 7 bases agree with TRBD2. The CDR3 is 15 amino acids. Germline V gene sequence: CDR1 SGDLS, CDR2 YYNGEE. V dropped 0 bases and J dropped 4; count of bases not matched to a gene: 4. CDR3 DNA: TGTGCCAGCAGCGTAGGCGGGAGACCATACAATGAGCAGTTCTTC. Protein: CASSVGGRPYNEQFF.

The chain is built from TRBV28 and TRBJ1-1; D might be TRBD1 (5 bases). V shed 5 bases and J shed 5 bases, with 12 bases lying between them. The germline CDR1 and CDR2 sequences are MDHEN and SYDVKM. The CDR3 consists of 13 residues. CDR3 DNA sequence: TGTGCCAGCAGTAGGCCAGGGAGGACTGAAGCTTTCTTT. Translated, it gives CASSRPGRTEAFF. The full variable domain, its missing parts supplied by reference TRBV28 and TRBJ1-1, is DVKVTQSSRYLVKRTGEKVFLECVQDMDHENMFWYRQDPGLGLRLIYFSYDVKMKEKGDIPEGYSVSREKKERFSLILESASTNQTSMYLCASSRPGRTEAFFGQGTRLTVV.

This clonotype was observed a handful of times. V gene TRBV28 combines with J gene TRBJ2-1; D uncertain. This CDR3 has 14 residues. Germline V gene data show CDR1 as MDHEN and CDR2 as SYDVKM. The V end lost 5 bases, the J end lost 0 bases, and 8 bases lay between the germline ends. The CDR3 DNA reads TGTGCCAGCAGTCGCCCGCGCTCCTACAATGAGCAGTTCTTC. Protein product: CASSRPRSYNEQFF.

This clonotype was seen ten or more times. This chain connects TRBV7-6 to TRBJ1-1, with no clear D. The germline gives CDR1 SGHVS, CDR2 FNYEAQ. The CDR3 is made up of 14 amino acids. With 2 bases removed from V and 3 bases from J, the gap between germline ends came to 10 bases. The CDR3 DNA reads as TGTGCCAGCAGCTTACTCAGCTTCGACACTGAAGCTTTCTTT. This gives the protein CASSLLSFDTEAFF.

The DNA for the CDR3 is TGTGCCACCAGTGAAAGGGCGGCCTATGGCTACACCTTC. Translating gives CATSERAAYGYTF. The V call is TRBV24-1, the J call TRBJ1-2, with D unresolved. CDR1 and CDR2 from the germline V gene are KGHDR and SFDVKD. V lost 4 bases, J lost 4 bases, and 9 bases lay in between. The CDR3 contains 13 residues.

This clonotype was seen many times. The J gene is TRBJ1-4, the V gene TRBV7-8; D is unresolved. Germline loops: CDR1 SGHVS, CDR2 FQNEAQ. The length of the CDR3 is 14 residues. V shed 2 bases and J shed 5 bases, with 9 bases lying between them. DNA of the CDR3: TGTGCCAGCAGCTTACTTGATACCAATGAAAAACTGTTTTTT. Translating gives CASSLLDTNEKLFF.

The chain carries TRBV2 and TRBJ2-7, with D perhaps being TRBD1 or TRBD2 (6 bases each). This CDR3 comprises 14 residues. The V and J ends lost 5 bases and 2 bases respectively, with 13 bases between them. Germline CDR1 is SNHLY and CDR2 is FYNNEI. The CDR3 reads CASSSRGATYEQYF. Here the CDR3 DNA reads TGTGCCAGCAGTTCTAGGGGGGCCACCTACGAGCAGTACTTC.

The gene calls are TRBV11-2 and TRBJ2-1, with 10 bases lining up with TRBD1. CDR1 and CDR2 (germline): SGHAT, FQNNGV. The length of the CDR3 is 14 residues. V shed 8 bases, J shed 5 bases, and the junction held 6 bases outside the gene matches. CDR3 nucleotides: TGTGCCAGCGGCCGGGACAGGGGAGACAATGAGCAGTTCTTC. It is translated as CASGRDRGDNEQFF.

The sample holds a few counts of this clonotype. The chain recombines TRBV28 with TRBJ1-4, with 9 bases fitting TRBD1. The germline V gene has CDR1 MDHEN and CDR2 SYDVKM. V gave up 3 bases and J gave up 7 bases; unmatched junction bases: 6. The CDR3 extends over 15 amino acids. DNA of the CDR3: TGTGCCAGCAGTTTCGGGACAGGGTGGCGTGAAAAACTGTTTTTT. Translated: CASSFGTGWREKLFF. Full variable domain (remainder filled in from reference TRBV28 and TRBJ1-4): DVKVTQSSRYLVKRTGEKVFLECVQDMDHENMFWYRQDPGLGLRLIYFSYDVKMKEKGDIPEGYSVSREKKERFSLILESASTNQTSMYLCASSFGTGWREKLFFGSGTQLSVL.

In this sample, this clonotype turned up many times. The chain carries TRBV7-2 and TRBJ2-3; D ambiguous. Germline V CDR1 and CDR2: SGHTA, FQGNSA. Trimming took 1 base from V and 7 from J, leaving 12 bases between them. This CDR3 contains 14 residues. CDR3 sequence (DNA): TGTGCCAGCAGCTTAGAGTTGGGTAGAAATACGCAGTATTTT. As protein: CASSLELGRNTQYF.

The genes are TRBV28 and TRBJ1-6; unclear D gene. V lost 1 base and J lost 1, with 23 bases in between. The CDR3 is 21 amino acids. Germline-derived CDR1 and CDR2 are MDHEN and SYDVKM. In DNA, the CDR3 is TGTGCCAGCAGTTTATATCCCCTAACGGACGGGGAATGGTCCTATAATTCACCCCTCCACTTT. Amino acids: CASSLYPLTDGEWSYNSPLHF. The whole variable domain, filled in from reference TRBV28 and TRBJ1-6, reads DVKVTQSSRYLVKRTGEKVFLECVQDMDHENMFWYRQDPGLGLRLIYFSYDVKMKEKGDIPEGYSVSREKKERFSLILESASTNQTSMYLCASSLYPLTDGEWSYNSPLHFGNGTRLTVT.

Points on this clonotype: One end of the junction is discordant with germline, which a read error may explain. The genes are TRBV27 and TRBJ1-1; TRBD1 might be the D (5 bases). Germline CDR1 reads MNHEY; CDR2 reads SMNVEV (reference sequence). CDR3 length: 17 residues. CDR3 sequence (DNA): TGTGCCAGCAGTCTTTGGGATGGGGCGCAAGGAGGAACTGAAGCTTGCTTT. Protein sequence: CASSLWDGAQGGTEACF.

The chain carries TRBV28 and TRBJ1-5, with 7 bases identical to TRBD1. The CDR3 is 15 residues long. CDR1 is MDHEN, CDR2 SYDVKM, per germline. Trimming took 6 bases from V and 1 from J; bases not matched to a gene: 6. This chain's CDR3 is CASRRQGESNQPQHF. CDR3 bases: TGTGCCAGCAGAAGACAGGGTGAAAGCAATCAGCCCCAGCATTTT.

This clonotype was counted at least ten times. V gene TRBV7-2 combines with J gene TRBJ1-1; D gene ambiguous. Germline lookup yields CDR1 SGHTA and CDR2 FQGNSA. The CDR3 spans 14 residues. V dropped 3 bases and J dropped 6 bases, with 14 bases sitting between them. The DNA of the CDR3 is TGTGCCAGCAGCTTTCATACCTTATGGGCTGAAGCTTTCTTT. Amino acids: CASSFHTLWAEAFF.